The entry below gives a single T cell receptor beta chain sequence along with its context. The antigen remains undetermined. The source of the sample is a study of blood T cells in healthy people across ages. For the study at large: About one barcoded beta molecule was captured per two T cells (by template switching).

The CDR3 length is 14 residues. Germline V gene lookup returns CDR1 SGDLS and CDR2 YYNGEE. Using a J-beta primer mix together with a sample-barcoded 5' primer, a second PCR was run for about 7 to 12 cycles. TCRdb redid the calling of the 5' RACE reads with MiXCR, one entry per CDR3 protein. The sample holds some 1,500,000 distinct CDR3 sequences, approximately 42% seen once. General study results and limits: For the donors, CMV status was unknown and possibly confounded expanded clonotype changes. The study found more naive CD4+ cells and higher diversity in long-lived than aged donors.

The sequence was obtained from a woman aged 18 to 35 in good health. The chain employs TRBV9 and TRBJ2-7, with D tentatively TRBD2 (5 bases). The J call is uncertain, as TRBJ2-5 better fits the DNA end. Sequenced: blood. The CDR3 sequence is CASSVEAGMVTQYF. Written as DNA, the CDR3 is TGTGCCAGCAGCGTAGAAGCCGGGATGGTGACCCAGTACTTC.